This section outlines one TCR beta chain sequence together with its context. The antigen it recognizes is unknown. Base qualities are not recorded, but no much larger clone differs from it by a single base. Genomic DNA was extracted with the Qiagen DNeasy kit from unsorted PBMCs and from negatively selected CD4+ and CD8+ fractions. TCR beta CDR3 regions were subjected to amplification by immunoSEQ multiplex PCR with primers that anneal to V and J segments. Amplification bias was minimized using a synthetic immune receptor repertoire, and residual bias was removed computationally after sequencing. The source study handled its data this way. Repertoire diversity was quantified as the Shannon entropy index using custom Python scripts. The unsorted, CD4+ and CD8+ repertoires were each analyzed separately, with the exception of combined analyses, where CD4+ and CD8+ sequences were merged in silico. Clonal expansion was defined as a frequency increase of at least 2-fold after treatment compared with C1D1, and clones undetected at baseline were assigned a pseudocount of 0.5. Clones with 0 or 1 copy at C1D1 were classified as singleton clones, and clones with 2 or more copies were classified as non-singleton clones. By matching protein sequences in sorted samples from the same patient, clones expanded in unsorted samples were annotated as CD4+, CD8+ or unknown. Wilcoxon tests on paired samples were used to test diversity changes from C1D1 to C4D1. Sourced from immuneACCESS, this table was stored by TCRdb with only in-frame sequences that have V and J called. A share of the clones is absent; for the studies checked, an unresolved V gene accounts for under half, and the remainder has no known explanation. D and trimming come from the DNA, and the V and J calls and clone size come from that table. The sample table records 13,000 to 15,000 clones; approximately 82% of these occur just once. The ten largest clones represent approximately 26% of the sample.

This sample stems from a study of PD-1 blockade in classical Hodgkin lymphoma (dated by TCRdb to about 2020). Notes on the research overall: Nivolumab dosing was 3 mg/kg intravenously every 2 weeks, continuing until either disease progression or unacceptable toxicity. A peripheral blood immune signature of response to PD-1 blockade in classical Hodgkin lymphoma was defined using TCR beta sequencing and CyTOF. Findings and caveats that apply to the study as a whole: Trial patients with a complete response had baseline diversity similar to that of newly diagnosed patients, while partial responders and progressors had significantly lower diversity. A significant rise by C4D1 was seen in CD4+ but not CD8+ TCR diversity (p=0.0027 vs p=0.16), with the rise being most apparent in complete responders (p=0.02). Patients starting nivolumab less than 1 year after ASCT had lower diversity and were excluded from later analyses to avoid confounding by immune reconstitution. Baseline TCR diversity was reported to be lower in newly diagnosed patients than in healthy donors, and even lower in relapsed/refractory patients. The study was restricted to a single clinical trial cohort, and the causes of repertoire differences, possibly disease activity or prior therapy, were left undefined.

The time point label for this specimen denotes: cycle 2 day 1 (C2D1) of nivolumab. Every trial patient had relapsed after autologous stem cell transplantation, and cohorts A, B and C differed in prior brentuximab vedotin exposure. The trial cohort included around 56 patients with relapsed/refractory classical Hodgkin lymphoma, and each patient had a best overall response of complete response, partial response or progressive disease. Trial patients were treated with single-agent nivolumab in the multi-cohort phase II CheckMate 205 trial. An independent review committee assessed best overall response using the 2007 International Working Group response criteria. Trial PBMCs were collected immediately before nivolumab initiation (C1D1) and during therapy at cycle 2 day 1 and cycle 4 day 1. Peripheral blood was collected in 8 mL Vacutainer Cell Preparation Tubes, from which PBMCs were isolated by centrifugation and then cryopreserved.

The sequence was collected from a human donor with classical Hodgkin lymphoma. Here the sequenced sample was peripheral blood mononuclear cells (PBMCs), taken before the second cycle of nivolumab.

This receptor has the CDR3 CASSLLAGGLNEQFF. The bases read TGCGCCAGCAGCTTACTAGCGGGGGGGCTCAATGAGCAGTTCTTC. The rearranged segments are TRBV5-1 and TRBJ2-1; TRBD2 fits 13 bases in the junction. Reading the germline V gene gives CDR1 SGHRS and CDR2 YFSETQ. The CDR3 holds 15 amino acids from the cysteine to the phenylalanine. Kept here is only the CDR3 DNA, which spans 45 bases and is read in frame from base 1. For this chain, trimming is 2 bases at the V end and 6 bases at the J end, and the number of junction bases without a gene match is 2.